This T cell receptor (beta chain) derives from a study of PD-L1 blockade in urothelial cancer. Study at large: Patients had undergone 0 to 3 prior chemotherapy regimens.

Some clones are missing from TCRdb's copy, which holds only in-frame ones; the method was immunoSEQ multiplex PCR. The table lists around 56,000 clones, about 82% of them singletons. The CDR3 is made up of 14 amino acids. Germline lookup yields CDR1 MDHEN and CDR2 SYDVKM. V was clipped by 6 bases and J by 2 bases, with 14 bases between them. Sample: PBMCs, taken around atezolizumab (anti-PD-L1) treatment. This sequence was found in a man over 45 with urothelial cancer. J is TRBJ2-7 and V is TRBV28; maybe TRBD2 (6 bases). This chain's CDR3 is CASSRRGAAYEQYF. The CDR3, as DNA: TGTGCCAGCAGCCGTCGCGGGGCGGCCTACGAGCAGTACTTC.